A single sample is the source of the 20 T cell receptor beta chains below, sequenced in a study of cytomegalovirus exposure and HLA in healthy donors. With 60 Vbeta and 13 Jbeta primers, the PCR was carried out. Sequenced by immunoSEQ multiplex PCR; TCRdb stores in-frame clones only, minus some. Of some 140,000 clones listed, about 75% are singletons. What was sequenced was PBMCs. These receptor sequences come from a woman between 35 and 50 years old in good health and CMV-seronegative.

The gene calls are TRBV11-2 and TRBJ2-7, with TRBD1 identical over 9 bases. V lost 5 bases, J lost 3 bases, and 14 bases stayed unmatched. The CDR3 covers 17 residues. The germline V gene encodes CDR1 SGHAT and CDR2 FQNNGV. The CDR3 loop reads CASSPSPGQGMVYEQYF. CDR3 nucleotide sequence: TGTGCCAGCAGCCCCTCCCCGGGACAGGGAATGGTCTACGAGCAGTACTTC.

The rearrangement uses TRBV4-2 and TRBJ2-7; 9 nucleotides match TRBD1. The CDR3 is 16 residues long. With 2 bases clipped from V and 1 base from J, the junction kept 6 bases outside the gene matches. Germline V gene sequence: CDR1 LGHNA, CDR2 YNFKEQ. The CDR3 loop reads CASSQRTDRGSYEQYF. The CDR3 DNA is TGTGCCAGCAGCCAAAGGACCGACAGGGGGTCCTACGAGCAGTACTTC.

V usage is TRBV4-2 and J usage is TRBJ2-7; 14 nucleotides agree with TRBD2. CDR1 and CDR2 from the germline V gene are LGHNA and YNFKEQ. The V segment lost 1 base and the J segment 6 bases; nucleotides outside the gene matches: 5. The CDR3 runs to 16 residues. The CDR3 nucleotides read TGTGCCAGCAGCCAAGGACTAGCGGGGGGGGATGGCGAGCAGTACTTC. Its translation is CASSQGLAGGDGEQYF.

V usage is TRBV4-1 and J usage is TRBJ1-5; the match to TRBD1 covers 8 bases. V lost 5 bases, J lost 3 bases, and 9 bases stayed unmatched. This CDR3 has 16 amino acids. Germline CDR1 MGHRA, CDR2 YSYEKL. CDR3 sequence (DNA): TGCGCCAGCAGCGAAACGACAGGGGCGAACAATCAGCCCCAGCATTTT. Protein: CASSETTGANNQPQHF.

The chain has TRBV7-9 and TRBJ1-4; D not resolved. V gave up 5 bases and J gave up 8 bases, with 15 bases separating them. This CDR3 region has 14 residues. Germline CDR1 reads SEHNR; CDR2 reads FQNEAQ (reference sequence). The CDR3, as DNA: TGTGCCAGCAGCGAGGTCGTGATTTTGGAAAAACTGTTTTTT. This sequence encodes CASSEVVILEKLFF.

The V gene is TRBV5-1, the J gene TRBJ2-2; D remains ambiguous. This CDR3 is 15 amino acids long. Germline CDR1 SGHRS, CDR2 YFSETQ. The V end was cut by 0 bases, the J end by 4 bases, with 10 bases between. This CDR3 reads CASSLDPRGTGELFF. In DNA, the CDR3 is TGCGCCAGCAGCTTGGACCCCAGAGGCACCGGGGAGCTGTTTTTT.

V is TRBV5-1 and J is TRBJ2-3, with D unclear. The CDR3 runs to 12 residues. Looked up from germline, CDR1 is SGHRS and CDR2 is YFSETQ. The germline V and J ends were trimmed by 2 bases and 3 bases, with 4 bases remaining between them. The CDR3: CASSFQTDTQYF. In DNA form, the CDR3 reads TGCGCCAGCAGCTTTCAAACAGATACGCAGTATTTT.

V usage is TRBV30 and J usage is TRBJ1-4; possibly TRBD1 for D (6 bases). Per germline, CDR1 GTSNPN and CDR2 SVGIG (reference sequence). The CDR3 totals 13 residues. Trimming took 7 bases from V and 4 from J, leaving 13 bases between them. The CDR3 DNA follows: TGTGCCTTCACAGGGACATATAATGAAAAACTGTTTTTT. It codes for CAFTGTYNEKLFF. Full variable domain (rest looked up from reference TRBV30 and TRBJ1-4): SQTIHQWPATLVQPVGSPLSLECTVEGTSNPNLYWYRQAAGRGLQLLFYSVGIGQISSEVPQNLSASRPQDRQFILSSKKLLLSDSGFYLCAFTGTYNEKLFFGSGTQLSVL.

The chain links TRBV7-2 to TRBJ2-1, with 7 bases lining up with TRBD2. The ends lost 5 bases at V and 10 bases at J; junction bases unmatched: 11. Germline CDR1 and CDR2: SGHTA and FQGNSA. This CDR3 region has 14 residues. The CDR3 bases are TGTGCCAGCAGCCGGACTAGTCGGGGGTTGGAGCAGTTCTTC. This gives the protein CASSRTSRGLEQFF.

In this sample, this clone turned up once. V usage is TRBV5-1 and J usage is TRBJ2-5; 8 bases align to TRBD1. Germline lookup yields CDR1 SGHRS and CDR2 YFSETQ. This CDR3 contains 14 residues. J gave up 2 bases and V 4 bases, and 4 bases lay outside the gene matches. The CDR3 bases are TGCGCCAGCAGCCCGACAGGGGCGCAAGAGACCCAGTACTTC. Its translation is CASSPTGAQETQYF. The whole variable domain, remainder taken from reference TRBV5-1 and TRBJ2-5, is KAGVTQTPRYLIKTRGQQVTLSCSPISGHRSVSWYQQTPGQGLQFLFEYFSETQRNKGNFPGRFSGRQFSNSRSEMNVSTLELGDSALYLCASSPTGAQETQYFGPGTRLLVL.

The chain joins TRBV30 to TRBJ2-1, with 7 nucleotides matching TRBD2. V trimming: 6 bases; J trimming: 1 base; junction bases outside the gene matches: 3. Germline assignment: CDR1 GTSNPN and CDR2 SVGIG (reference sequence). CDR3 length: 13 amino acids. Written as DNA, the CDR3 is TGTGCCTGCAACGGGGGGTCCTACAATGAGCAGTTCTTC. This sequence encodes CACNGGSYNEQFF. Supplemented by reference TRBV30 and TRBJ2-1, the full variable domain reads SQTIHQWPATLVQPVGSPLSLECTVEGTSNPNLYWYRQAAGRGLQLLFYSVGIGQISSEVPQNLSASRPQDRQFILSSKKLLLSDSGFYLCACNGGSYNEQFFGPGTRLTVL.

The V and J genes are TRBV5-1 and TRBJ2-7; D is uncertain. The ends were cut back, 0 bases at V and 1 base at J, with 8 bases in the middle. This CDR3 spans 14 amino acids. Germline V CDR1 and CDR2: SGHRS, YFSETQ. The CDR3, as DNA: TGCGCCAGCAGCTTGGAGGCGGATTCCTACGAGCAGTACTTC. Translating it yields CASSLEADSYEQYF.

The gene calls are TRBV5-1 and TRBJ1-6, with D maybe TRBD1 (5 bases). The germline V gene has CDR1 SGHRS and CDR2 YFSETQ. The CDR3 has 15 amino acids. V lost 4 bases and J 7 bases, leaving 15 bases between the germline ends. Here the CDR3 DNA reads TGCGCCAGCAGCCTCAGGACACTGCAGAATTCACCCCTCCACTTT. Protein product: CASSLRTLQNSPLHF.

V usage is TRBV6-5 and J usage is TRBJ2-2, with 9 nucleotides matching TRBD1. Germline V gene data show CDR1 as MNHEY and CDR2 as SVGAGI. This CDR3 spans 15 amino acids. The J segment lost 2 bases and the V segment lost 5 bases, leaving 3 bases of the junction unmatched. The CDR3 DNA follows: TGTGCCAGCAGTGGACAGGGGTTTAACACCGGGGAGCTGTTTTTT. Its protein is CASSGQGFNTGELFF.

This clone was counted between two and nine times. The chain is built from TRBV2 and TRBJ1-1; no reliable D call. In germline, CDR1 is SNHLY, CDR2 FYNNEI. V was clipped by 6 bases and J by 5 bases, with 10 bases between them. The CDR3 extends over 12 amino acids. The CDR3 DNA sequence: TGTGCCAGCAGAAAGAGTGCAACTGAAGCTTTCTTT. It specifies CASRKSATEAFF.

V usage is TRBV7-9 and J usage is TRBJ1-2, with D tentatively TRBD1 (5 bases). The length of the CDR3 is 13 residues. Germline lookup yields CDR1 SEHNR and CDR2 FQNEAQ (reference sequence). V lost 3 bases and J 5 bases, leaving 10 bases between the germline ends. CDR3 bases: TGTGCCAGCAGCTTTACGACAGATTATGGCTACACCTTC. Its protein product is CASSFTTDYGYTF.

V usage is TRBV6-1 and J usage is TRBJ1-1; 8 bases agree with TRBD1. This CDR3 is 17 amino acids long. Germline loops: CDR1 MNHNS, CDR2 SASEGT. Trimming at V came to 3 bases and at J to 0 bases, leaving 9 bases not matched to a gene. This CDR3 reads CASSEPLGTGMNTEAFF. CDR3 nucleotides: TGTGCCAGCAGTGAGCCCCTAGGGACAGGCATGAACACTGAAGCTTTCTTT.

The chain is built from TRBV6-4 and TRBJ2-2; the match to TRBD2 covers 9 bases. J lost 4 bases, V lost 4 bases, and 4 bases had no gene match. CDR1 is MRHNA, CDR2 SNTAGT, per germline. The CDR3 contains 15 residues. This CDR3 reads CASSASSGGTGELFF. The CDR3 bases are TGTGCCAGCAGTGCGAGTAGCGGGGGCACCGGGGAGCTGTTTTTT.

This rearrangement joins TRBV7-6 to TRBJ1-2; TRBD1 matches 7 bases. The CDR3 consists of 17 residues. In germline, CDR1 is SGHVS, CDR2 FNYEAQ. V trimming: 1 base; J trimming: 2 bases; junction bases outside the gene matches: 10. In DNA, the CDR3 is TGTGCCAGCAGCTTAGTGTCGACAGGGAATGGGAACTATGGCTACACCTTC. Its protein is CASSLVSTGNGNYGYTF.

The chain joins TRBV28 to TRBJ1-1; D is undetermined. CDR1 and CDR2 (germline): MDHEN, SYDVKM. CDR3 length: 13 amino acids. V was shortened by 8 bases and J by 3 bases, with 13 bases between the two germline ends. CDR3 DNA sequence: TGTGCCAGCGCCACTGCGGAGCACACTGAAGCTTTCTTT. Amino acids: CASATAEHTEAFF.